This entry features one T cell receptor (beta chain) sequence. TCRdb re-called the 5' RACE reads through MiXCR, storing one row per CDR3 protein. The repertoire consists of about 180,000 distinct CDR3 sequences, with 9.8% occurring once and the leading ten covering roughly 16%. V lost 2 bases to trimming and J lost 4 bases, with 16 bases between them. The germline V gene encodes CDR1 SGHDT and CDR2 YYEEEE. The CDR3 covers 15 residues. The sample belongs to a study of CD8 T cells in ankylosing spondylitis. The clonotype comes from a female donor with ankylosing spondylitis or in good health (not recorded which). The V call is TRBV5-6, the J call TRBJ2-7, with D perhaps matching TRBD1 (5 bases). Sequenced input: blood, either unsorted or a sorted T cell fraction (not recorded which). The chain's CDR3 is CASSFGFGRAYEQYF. In DNA form, the CDR3 reads TGTGCCAGCAGCTTTGGGTTCGGCAGGGCATACGAGCAGTACTTC.